The rows below give T cell receptor beta chains drawn from one sample of a study of OX40 agonist ivuxolimab in advanced cancers. Profiled with immunoSEQ multiplex PCR; TCRdb holds only in-frame clones, not every one. The sample carries about 16,000 clones, around nine tenths recorded once. Sequenced here: CD4+ or CD8+ T cells sorted from blood, sampled in a trial of the OX40 agonist ivuxolimab. The source of these receptors is an adult with an advanced solid tumor such as melanoma, head and neck, liver or kidney cancer. CDR3s include the opening cysteine and the closing phenylalanine or tryptophan. D genes are given only for firm matches. Size tells how often a clone was seen (once, few, many) or the class of an expanded clone, and some rows leave it out.

size,D,V,CDR3
once,.,TRBV23-1,CASSQMLAQKNIQYF
.,.,TRBV7-8,CASSFGTNEQFF
.,TRBD1,TRBV6-1,CASSQGELNTEAFF
.,.,TRBV5-1,CASSLGSSGAVSDYGYTF
.,.,TRBV5-8,CASSQDYLNEQFF
few,TRBD1,TRBV27,CASWDRGIGYTF
.,.,TRBV19,CASSIASTGEQYF
.,.,TRBV27,CASRYRAGGLGNNEQFF
.,.,TRBV7-9,CAEGLAGEQFF
.,.,TRBV5-5,CASSLAVHQETQYF
.,.,TRBV2,CASSPSSGVNTDTQYF
.,TRBD1,TRBV10-3,CAIKQGARADTQYF